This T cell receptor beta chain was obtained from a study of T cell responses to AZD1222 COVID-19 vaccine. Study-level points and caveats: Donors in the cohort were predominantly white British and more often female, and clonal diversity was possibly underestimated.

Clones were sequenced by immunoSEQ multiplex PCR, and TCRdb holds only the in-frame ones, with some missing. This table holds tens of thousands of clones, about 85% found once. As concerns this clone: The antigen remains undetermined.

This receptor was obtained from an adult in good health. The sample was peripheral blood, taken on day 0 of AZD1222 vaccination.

CDR3 residues: CASSQGEGEPLHF. In DNA form, the CDR3 reads TGTGCCAGCAGCCAAGGAGAGGGTGAACCCCTCCACTTT. The rearrangement joins TRBV4-2 to TRBJ1-6; D call uncertain. The germline gives CDR1 LGHNA, CDR2 YNFKEQ. The CDR3 consists of 13 residues. Between the trimmed V and J ends, which lost 1 base and 12 bases, there was a span of 10 bases.